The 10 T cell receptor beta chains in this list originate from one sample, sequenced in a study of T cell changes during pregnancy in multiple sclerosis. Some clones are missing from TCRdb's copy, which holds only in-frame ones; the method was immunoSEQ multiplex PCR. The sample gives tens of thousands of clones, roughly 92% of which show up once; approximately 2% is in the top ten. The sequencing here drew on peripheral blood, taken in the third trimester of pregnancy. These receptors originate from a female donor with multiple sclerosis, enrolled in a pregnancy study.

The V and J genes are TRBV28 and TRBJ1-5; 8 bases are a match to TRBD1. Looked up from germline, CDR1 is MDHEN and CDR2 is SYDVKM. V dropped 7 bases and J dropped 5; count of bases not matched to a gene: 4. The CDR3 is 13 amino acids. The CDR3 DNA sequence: TGTGCCAGCACCGGACAGGGTTATCAGCCCCAGCATTTT. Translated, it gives CASTGQGYQPQHF.

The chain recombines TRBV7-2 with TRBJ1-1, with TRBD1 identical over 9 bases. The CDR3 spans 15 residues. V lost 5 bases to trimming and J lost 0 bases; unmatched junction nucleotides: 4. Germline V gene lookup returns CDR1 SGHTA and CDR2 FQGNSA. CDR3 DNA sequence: TGTGCCAGCAGCCCCAACAGGGGGCTGAACACTGAAGCTTTCTTT. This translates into CASSPNRGLNTEAFF.

CDR3 protein: CASSLGGTGGEDTQYF. In DNA form, the CDR3 reads TGCGCCAGCAGCTTGGGAGGGACAGGGGGCGAAGATACGCAGTATTTT. This rearrangement joins TRBV5-1 to TRBJ2-3, with 12 positions matching TRBD1. CDR1 SGHRS and CDR2 YFSETQ come from the germline V gene. The CDR3 runs 16 residues. After removal of 0 bases from V and 5 bases from J, the junction contained 4 bases not matched to a gene.

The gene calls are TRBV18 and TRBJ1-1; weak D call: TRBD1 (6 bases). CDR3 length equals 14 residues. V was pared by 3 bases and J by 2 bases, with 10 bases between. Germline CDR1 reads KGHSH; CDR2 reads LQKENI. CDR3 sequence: CASSPRGGNTEAFF. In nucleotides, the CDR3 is TGTGCCAGCTCACCCCGAGGGGGAAACACTGAAGCTTTCTTT.

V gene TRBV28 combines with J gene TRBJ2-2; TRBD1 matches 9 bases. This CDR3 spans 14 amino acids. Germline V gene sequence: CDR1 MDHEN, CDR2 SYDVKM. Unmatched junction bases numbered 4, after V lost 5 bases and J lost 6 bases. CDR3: CASSGQGFAGELFF. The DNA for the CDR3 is TGTGCCAGCAGTGGACAGGGGTTCGCCGGGGAGCTGTTTTTT.

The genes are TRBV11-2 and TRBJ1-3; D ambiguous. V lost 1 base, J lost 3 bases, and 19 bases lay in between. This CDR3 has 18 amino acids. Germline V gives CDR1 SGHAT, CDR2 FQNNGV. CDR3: CASSLVVSGSAYGNTIYF. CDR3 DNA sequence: TGTGCCAGCAGCTTAGTGGTTAGCGGCAGCGCATATGGAAACACCATATATTTT.

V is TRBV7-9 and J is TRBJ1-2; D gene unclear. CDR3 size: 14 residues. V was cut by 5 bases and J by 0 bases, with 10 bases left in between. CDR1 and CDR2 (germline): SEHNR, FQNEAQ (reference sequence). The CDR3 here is CASSLGRANYGYTF. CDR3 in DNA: TGTGCCAGCAGCCTTGGGAGGGCTAACTATGGCTACACCTTC.

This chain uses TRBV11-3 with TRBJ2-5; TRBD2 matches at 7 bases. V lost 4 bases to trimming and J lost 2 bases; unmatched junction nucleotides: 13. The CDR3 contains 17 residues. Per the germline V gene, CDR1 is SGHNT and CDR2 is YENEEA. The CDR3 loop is CASSSWTSAGDQETQYF. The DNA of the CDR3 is TGTGCCAGCAGCTCGTGGACTAGTGCTGGTGATCAAGAGACCCAGTACTTC.

The CDR3 DNA follows: TGTGCCAGCAGCCAAACAGGGCTCTCCCCTAGATCCGAGCAGTACTTC. Its protein is CASSQTGLSPRSEQYF. V is TRBV7-2 and J is TRBJ2-7, with a possible D match to TRBD1 (6 bases). Germline V gene sequence: CDR1 SGHTA, CDR2 FQGNSA. V was shortened by 5 bases and J by 6 bases, with 23 bases between the two germline ends. There are 16 residues in the CDR3.

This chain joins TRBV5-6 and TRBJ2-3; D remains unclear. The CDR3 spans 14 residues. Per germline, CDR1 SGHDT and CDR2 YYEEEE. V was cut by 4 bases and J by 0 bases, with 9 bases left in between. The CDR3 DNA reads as TGTGCCAGCAGCGATATCCAGAGCACAGATACGCAGTATTTT. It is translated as CASSDIQSTDTQYF.